The rows below give T cell receptor beta chains drawn from one sample of a study of blood T cell repertoires in COVID-19. Sequenced by immunoSEQ multiplex PCR; TCRdb stores in-frame clones only, minus some. The sample consists of roughly 200,000 clones, more than 85% of them appearing once. Sequenced input: PBMCs or T cells enriched from blood (not recorded which). All receptors come from a woman aged 40 to 55 in a cohort exposed to, infected with or recovered from COVID-19 (not recorded which). Each CDR3 is given with its conserved first and last residue. Fields, in order: J gene, clone size, V gene, D gene, CDR3 DNA, CDR3 protein. D genes are given only for firm matches. A row's size may be missing; if present it is once, few, many or a size class.

TRBJ1-2 . TRBV13 TRBD1 TGTGCCACCCCGGGACAGGGGGCAGACTATGGCTACACCTTC CATPGQGADYGYTF
TRBJ1-1 . TRBV6-5 . TGTGCCAGCAGTTACGGCGGGATGAACACTGAAGCTTTCTTT CASSYGGMNTEAFF
TRBJ2-7 . TRBV5-1 TRBD2 TGCGCCAGCAGATCCCAAGCGGGGGTTGACGAGCAGTACTTC CASRSQAGVDEQYF
TRBJ1-1 . TRBV6-5 TRBD1 TGTGCCAGCAGTTTCAGACAGGGAGAAGCTTTCTTT CASSFRQGEAFF
TRBJ1-2 . TRBV30 . TGTGCCTGGAGTGTGGCGGGGCCCCTGTGGGGCTACACCTTC CAWSVAGPLWGYTF
TRBJ2-7 . TRBV4-2 . TGTGCCAGCAGCCTAGGAGCGACAGATTACGAGCAGTACTTC CASSLGATDYEQYF
TRBJ2-7 . TRBV15 TRBD2 TGTGCCACCAGCAGAGAGGGAGGGTCCTACGAGCAGTACTTC CATSREGGSYEQYF
TRBJ1-5 few TRBV2 . TGTGCCAGCAGTGGACCGGGGGGGCAGCCCCAGCATTTT CASSGPGGQPQHF
TRBJ2-7 once TRBV19 TRBD1 TGTGCCAGTAGTATAGCAGGGGGCGCGGCCGAGCAGTACTTC CASSIAGGAAEQYF
TRBJ2-7 . TRBV27 . TGTGCCAGCAGTCCAAGGGCCGACAGGATCCACGAGCAGTACTTC CASSPRADRIHEQYF
TRBJ1-2 . TRBV4-3 . TGCGCCAGCAGCCAAGATACGGGATCAAATGGCTACACCTTC CASSQDTGSNGYTF
TRBJ1-4 . TRBV11-3 . TGTGCCAGCAGCCAAACACCTGCAACTAATGAAAAACTGTTTTTT CASSQTPATNEKLFF
TRBJ2-7 once TRBV27 . TGTGCCAGCAGTTTCTCTTCCGGAGGCGAGCAGTACTTC CASSFSSGGEQYF
TRBJ1-4 . TRBV28 TRBD1 TGTGCCAGCAGCCCGGGACAGATATATGAAAAACTGTTTTTT CASSPGQIYEKLFF
TRBJ2-7 . TRBV12-2 . TGTGCAAGTCGCTTCGGGGACTACCCTCTCTCCTACGAGCAGTACTTC CASRFGDYPLSYEQYF
TRBJ1-5 . TRBV6-5 . TGTGCCAGCGGAAGAGGTGGCAATCAGCCCCAGCATTTT CASGRGGNQPQHF
TRBJ1-1 many TRBV5-4 TRBD1 TGTGCCAGCAGCGAAAGACAGGGAGCGTCAGTCACTGAAGCTTTCTTT CASSERQGASVTEAFF
TRBJ2-7 . TRBV10-3 TRBD1 TGTGCCATCAGTCGGGACAGCGGTTTTGAGCAGTACTTC CAISRDSGFEQYF
TRBJ1-1 . TRBV15 TRBD1 TGTGCCACCACACAGGGGAGAACCACTGAAGCTTTCTTT CATTQGRTTEAFF
TRBJ2-1 . TRBV24-1 TRBD2 TGTGCCACCACCAGCGGGGCCTACAATGAGCAGTTCTTC CATTSGAYNEQFF
TRBJ1-1 . TRBV20-1 . TGCAGTGCATTAGTGGTGTTAGCTTTCTTT CSALVVLAFF
TRBJ2-7 few TRBV29-1 TRBD1 TGCAGCGTTTCAGGGGGCGACTCCTACGAGCAGTACTTC CSVSGGDSYEQYF
TRBJ2-2 . TRBV6-1 . TGTGCCAGCAGTGAATTTTTGCGGGAAAACACCGGGGAGCTGTTTTTT CASSEFLRENTGELFF
TRBJ1-5 . TRBV6-5 . TGTGCCAGCAGTTACGCGGGACTCAGGGCGGATCAGCCCCAGCATTTT CASSYAGLRADQPQHF